The clone carrying this T cell receptor beta chain was seen once. Its target is unknown. The data were taken from a study of cytomegalovirus exposure and HLA in healthy donors. The primer mix had 60 Vbeta and 13 Jbeta primers. TCRdb's copy holds only in-frame clones and misses some; the assay was immunoSEQ multiplex PCR. This sample has about 89,000 clones; around 85% occur once, and the top ten carry about 7%. Study results and limitations: Near-uniform donor sequencing depth was presumed by presence/absence analyses. Later analysis revealed greater clonal expansion in HLA-associated TCR beta chains than in equally common others.

The CDR3 sequence is 16 residues long. Per the germline V gene, CDR1 is SGHTA and CDR2 is FQGNSA. With V trimmed by 2 bases and J by 3 bases, 6 bases remained unmatched. The chain has TRBV7-2 and TRBJ2-3, with TRBD1 matching over 9 bases. This receptor was identified in a middle-aged man in good health and CMV-seropositive. The sequencing sample was made of PBMCs. The CDR3 here is CASSLKKGQGTDTQYF. As DNA, the CDR3 is TGTGCCAGCAGCTTAAAGAAGGGACAGGGAACAGATACGCAGTATTTT.